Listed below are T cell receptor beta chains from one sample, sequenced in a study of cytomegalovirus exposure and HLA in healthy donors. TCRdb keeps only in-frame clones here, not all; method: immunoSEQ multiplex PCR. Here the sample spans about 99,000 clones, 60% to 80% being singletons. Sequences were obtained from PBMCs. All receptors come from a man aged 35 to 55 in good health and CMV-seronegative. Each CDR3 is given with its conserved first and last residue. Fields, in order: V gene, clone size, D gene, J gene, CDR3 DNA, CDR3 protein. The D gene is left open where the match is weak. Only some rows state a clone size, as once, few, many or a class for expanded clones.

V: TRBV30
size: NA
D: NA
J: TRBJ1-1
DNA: TGTGCCTGGGAGCCGAACACTGAAGCTTTCTTT
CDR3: CAWEPNTEAFF

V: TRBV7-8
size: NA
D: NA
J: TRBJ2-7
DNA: TGTGCCAGCAGCCGAGCCAGGGACTCCTACGAGCAGTACTTC
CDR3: CASSRARDSYEQYF

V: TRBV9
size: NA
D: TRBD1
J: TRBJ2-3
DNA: TGTGCCAGCAGCGTAGCCGGGACAGGGGATACAGATACGCAGTATTTT
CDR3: CASSVAGTGDTDTQYF

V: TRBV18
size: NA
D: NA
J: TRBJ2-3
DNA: TGTGCCAGCTCACTCAACAGGGTAGTAGGCACAGATACGCAGTATTTT
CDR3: CASSLNRVVGTDTQYF

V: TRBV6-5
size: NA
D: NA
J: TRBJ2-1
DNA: TGTGCCAGCAGTTATCGGGAGTCCCACAATGAGCAGTTCTTC
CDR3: CASSYRESHNEQFF

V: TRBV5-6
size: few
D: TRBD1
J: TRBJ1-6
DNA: TGTGCCAGCAGCTTGCGGGGGACAGCCATCGCCCTCCACTTT
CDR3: CASSLRGTAIALHF

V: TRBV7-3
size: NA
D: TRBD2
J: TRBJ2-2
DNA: TGTGCCAGCAGCTTGGTCCTCGGGGGGGCCGGGGAGCTGTTTTTT
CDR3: CASSLVLGGAGELFF

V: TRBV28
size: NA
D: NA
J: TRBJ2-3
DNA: TGTGCCAGCAGCCCATCCGGACAGGGAGGGAAGGATACGCAGTATTTT
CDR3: CASSPSGQGGKDTQYF

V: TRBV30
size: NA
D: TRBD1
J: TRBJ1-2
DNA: TGTGCCTGGAGGCCACAGGGGGACCCCTATGGCTACACCTTC
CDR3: CAWRPQGDPYGYTF

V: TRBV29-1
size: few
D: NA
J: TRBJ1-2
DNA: TGCAGCGTTGGGGCAGACTATGGCTACACCTTC
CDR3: CSVGADYGYTF

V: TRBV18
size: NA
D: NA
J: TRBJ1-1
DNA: TGTGCCAGCTCACCACTCCGGGAGAACACTGAAGCTTTCTTT
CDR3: CASSPLRENTEAFF

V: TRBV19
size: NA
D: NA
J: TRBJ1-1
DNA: TGTGCCAGTAGTATAGATGTCCAGGGCACTGAAGCTTTCTTT
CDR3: CASSIDVQGTEAFF

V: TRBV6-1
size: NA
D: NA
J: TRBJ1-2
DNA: TGTGCCAGCAGTGAAGGGAGGGGCAGGGCTAACTATGGCTACACCTTC
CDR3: CASSEGRGRANYGYTF

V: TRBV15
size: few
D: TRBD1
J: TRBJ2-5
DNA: TGTGCCACCAGCAGAGGGTTAGACAGGGGGCAAGAGACCCAGTACTTC
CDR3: CATSRGLDRGQETQYF

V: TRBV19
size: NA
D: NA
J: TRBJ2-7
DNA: TGTACACACACCACCTACGAGCAGTACTTC
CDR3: CTHTTYEQYF

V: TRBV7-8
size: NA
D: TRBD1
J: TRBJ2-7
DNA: TGTGCCAGCAGCTTAGAGAGGACAGGGGCTGCCGAGCAGTACTTC
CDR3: CASSLERTGAAEQYF

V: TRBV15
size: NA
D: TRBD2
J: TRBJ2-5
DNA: TGTGCCACCGGCAGCTGGACTAGCGGGAGCGCCCAAGAGACCCAGTACTTC
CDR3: CATGSWTSGSAQETQYF

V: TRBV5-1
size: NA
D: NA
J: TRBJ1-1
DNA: TGCGCCAGCAGCACGACCGACACCGTGAACACTGAAGCTTTCTTT
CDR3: CASSTTDTVNTEAFF

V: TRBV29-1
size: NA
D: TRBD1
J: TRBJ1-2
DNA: TGCAGCGTGGACAGGGGGTTGAAGAATGGCTACACCTTC
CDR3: CSVDRGLKNGYTF

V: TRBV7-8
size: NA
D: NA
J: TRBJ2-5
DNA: TGTGCCAGCAGCTTTAGCGCATCTCCAGGCCAAGAGACCCAGTACTTC
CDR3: CASSFSASPGQETQYF

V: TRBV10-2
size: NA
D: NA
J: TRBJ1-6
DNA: TGCGCCAGCAGTGAGGGGCAGGGCCTTAGGGATTCACCCCTCCACTTT
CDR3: CASSEGQGLRDSPLHF

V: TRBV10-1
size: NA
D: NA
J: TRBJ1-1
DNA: TGCGCCAGCAGTGAGTCGAGTCTTCATGCGGGTGAAGCTTTCTTT
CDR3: CASSESSLHAGEAFF

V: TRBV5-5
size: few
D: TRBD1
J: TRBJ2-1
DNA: TGTGCCAGCAGCTTGTCCCGGACAGGGGGGTTCTTC
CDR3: CASSLSRTGGFF

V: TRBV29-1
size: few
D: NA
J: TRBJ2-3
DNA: TGCAGCGTGTCGCGTGGGCCTCCCACAGATACGCAATATTTT
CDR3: CSVSRGPPTDTQYF

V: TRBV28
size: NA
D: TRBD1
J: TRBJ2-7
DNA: TGTGCCAGCAGTTTACCGGGACAGGGCTTGATTGGGGTCTCCTACGAGCAGTACTTC
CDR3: CASSLPGQGLIGVSYEQYF

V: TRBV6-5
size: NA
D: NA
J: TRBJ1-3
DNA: TGTGCCAGCAGTGGAGACAGCTCTGGAAACACCATATATTTT
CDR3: CASSGDSSGNTIYF

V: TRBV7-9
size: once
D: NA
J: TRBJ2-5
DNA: TGTGCCAGCAGCTCCTACAGGGACCAAGAGACCCAGTACTTC
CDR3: CASSSYRDQETQYF

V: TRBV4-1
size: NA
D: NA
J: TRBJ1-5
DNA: TGCGCCAGCAGCCAAGATTCAGGGCGGAATCAGCCCCAGCATTTT
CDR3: CASSQDSGRNQPQHF

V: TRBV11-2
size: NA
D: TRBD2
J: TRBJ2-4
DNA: TGTGCCAGCAGCCCCGGACTAGATAGGTACTTC
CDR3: CASSPGLDRYF

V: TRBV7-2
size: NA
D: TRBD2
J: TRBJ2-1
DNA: TGTGCCAGCAGTCGGACTAGCGGGAGTAATGAGCAGTTCTTC
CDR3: CASSRTSGSNEQFF

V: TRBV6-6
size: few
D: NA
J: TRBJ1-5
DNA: TGTGCCAGCAGTAAAAGCCAGGGTCAGCCCCAGCATTTT
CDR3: CASSKSQGQPQHF

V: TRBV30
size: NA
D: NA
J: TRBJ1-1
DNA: TGTGCCTGGAGTGTTTTGCTTACGGAGCCACAACAGGGGAACACTGAAGCTTTCTTT
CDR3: CAWSVLLTEPQQGNTEAFF

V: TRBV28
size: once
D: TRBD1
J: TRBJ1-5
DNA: TGTGCCAGCAGGAACACGGACAGGGGCCCGAATCAGCCCCAGCATTTT
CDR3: CASRNTDRGPNQPQHF

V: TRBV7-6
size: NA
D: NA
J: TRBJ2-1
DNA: TGTGCCAGCAGCCCGGGGACTGGGGGAAATGAGCAGTTCTTC
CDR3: CASSPGTGGNEQFF

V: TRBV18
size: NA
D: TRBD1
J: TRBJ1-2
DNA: TGTGCCAGCTCTCGGGACAGCCTTCTCTATGGCTACACCTTC
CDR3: CASSRDSLLYGYTF

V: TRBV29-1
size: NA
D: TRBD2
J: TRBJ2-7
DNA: TGCAGCGTAGGTGGACTAGCGGGAGCCTACGAGCAGTACTTC
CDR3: CSVGGLAGAYEQYF

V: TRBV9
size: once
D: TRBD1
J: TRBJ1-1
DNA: TGTGCCAGCAGCGGGACAGGGACGGGGGACACTGAAGCTTTCTTT
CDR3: CASSGTGTGDTEAFF

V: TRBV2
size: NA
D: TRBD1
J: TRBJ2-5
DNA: TGTGCCAGCACTCGAGGGACAGGGGAGACCCAGTACTTC
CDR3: CASTRGTGETQYF

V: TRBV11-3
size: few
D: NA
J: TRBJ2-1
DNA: TGTGCCAGCAGCTTAGATCAGCAGGGTGGGAATGAGCAGTTCTTC
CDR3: CASSLDQQGGNEQFF

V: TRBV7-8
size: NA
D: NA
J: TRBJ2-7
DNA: TGTGCCAGCAGCTTAGCTGTGACTACGTCCTACGAGCAGTACTTC
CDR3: CASSLAVTTSYEQYF

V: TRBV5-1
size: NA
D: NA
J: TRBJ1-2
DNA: TGCGCCAGCAGCCCCGGGACACCTAGGGTGGGCTACACCTTC
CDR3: CASSPGTPRVGYTF